A single count supports the clone carrying this T cell receptor beta chain. What it binds is not known. This sample stems from a study of cytomegalovirus exposure and HLA in healthy donors. The germline V gene has CDR1 SGHNT and CDR2 YENEEA. The V and J ends lost 5 bases and 14 bases, in that order; junction bases with no gene match: 8. The CDR3 has 12 amino acids. The study, taken as a whole, reports: Highest at DRB1 and lowest at HLA-C, TCR association rates differed among HLA loci in a later analysis. Investigators reported approximately 170 TCR beta chains as tied to cytomegalovirus. Later examination showed HLA-associated TCR beta chains had greater clonal expansion than equally common others.

The primer mix had 60 Vbeta and 13 Jbeta primers. Methods used by the authors: Later reanalysis found about 78 million unique TCR beta chains, about 10 million of them shared. Assay: immunoSEQ multiplex PCR; the TCRdb copy retains only in-frame clones and omits some. The V and J calls and clone size were taken over from that table, and D and trimming were inferred from the DNA. Seen here are a few hundred thousand clones, roughly 79% observed once, and the top ten hold around 2%. Sequenced material: PBMCs. This sequence joins TRBV11-3 and TRBJ2-1; 8 bases map to TRBD1. The receptor comes from a man aged 18 to 30 in good health and CMV-seronegative. DNA of the CDR3: TGTGCCAGCAGCACGGACAGGGCGTGGGAGTTCTTC. The encoded protein is CASSTDRAWEFF.